The TCR beta chain under discussion was sequenced for a study of control samples from healthy donors and cancer patients. TCRdb's table, derived via immunoSEQ multiplex PCR, lists solely in-frame clones and lacks some. The sample has some 99,000 clones, 80% to 90% seen once. In its sample, this clone was seen a few times. This receptor was taken from a woman between 45 and 65 years old in good health. Sequenced: blood.

CDR3 DNA: TGTGCCAGTACCTTGACAGGGGGCAAGCCCCAGCATTTT. As protein: CASTLTGGKPQHF. J is TRBJ1-5 and V is TRBV19; 10 nucleotides align to TRBD1. The CDR3 is 13 amino acids. The trim removed 7 bases at V and 8 bases at J, leaving 5 bases unmatched. From germline, CDR1 is LNHDA and CDR2 SQIVND (reference sequence). Full variable domain (rest looked up from reference TRBV19 and TRBJ1-5): DGGITQSPKYLFRKEGQNVTLSCEQNLNHDAMYWYRQDPGQGLRLIYYSQIVNDFQKGDIAEGYSVSREKKESFPLTVTSAQKNPTAFYLCASTLTGGKPQHFGDGTRLSIL.